The 2 T cell receptor beta chains listed next were all sequenced from one sample in a study of blood T cell repertoires in COVID-19. Assay used: immunoSEQ multiplex PCR; TCRdb lists only in-frame clones, some missing. This table holds approximately 180,000 clones, over 75% found once. The sequenced sample was peripheral blood. The receptors originated from a man in his fifties or sixties with acute or convalescent COVID-19.

The chain carries TRBV15 and TRBJ2-1, with 10 bases fitting TRBD2. The germline CDR1 and CDR2 sequences are LNHNV and YYDKDF (reference sequence). Germline trimming cut 4 bases from V and 8 bases from J; bases unmatched to any gene: 17. CDR3 length: 18 residues. CDR3 residues: CATSMSVRTSGKLDEQFF. The CDR3 region has the DNA TGTGCCACCAGCATGTCGGTGCGAACTAGCGGGAAATTGGATGAGCAGTTCTTC.

V and J are TRBV19 and TRBJ1-1; 7 nucleotides align to TRBD1. With V trimmed by 7 bases and J by 1 base, 3 bases remained unmatched. Germline values: CDR1 LNHDA, CDR2 SQIVND (reference sequence). This CDR3 is built from 13 residues. The CDR3 spells CASTRTGNTEAFF. DNA for the CDR3: TGTGCCAGTACTCGGACAGGGAACACTGAAGCTTTCTTT.